Following are 8 T cell receptor beta chains from one sample sequenced in a study of cytomegalovirus exposure and HLA in healthy donors. PCR involved 60 Vbeta and 13 Jbeta primers. Data came from immunoSEQ multiplex PCR; TCRdb stores just in-frame clones and leaves some out. The sample holds 150,000 or so clones; over 65% are singletons and the top ten take less than 15%. Sequences were obtained from PBMCs. All receptors derive from a man in his forties in good health and CMV-seropositive.

The chain is built from TRBV27 and TRBJ1-5, with D possibly matching TRBD1 (6 bases). V was pared by 3 bases and J by 4 bases, with 10 bases between. Germline V CDR1 and CDR2: MNHEY, SMNVEV (reference sequence). The CDR3 sequence is 14 residues long. The DNA of the CDR3 is TGTGCCAGCAGTTTGGCAGGGGAGAATCAGCCCCAGCATTTT. It encodes CASSLAGENQPQHF.

V gene TRBV2 combines with J gene TRBJ2-5; maybe TRBD1 (5 bases). This CDR3 has 12 amino acids. Trimming removed 6 bases at V and 5 bases at J, with 10 bases between. Looked up from germline, CDR1 is SNHLY and CDR2 is FYNNEI. The CDR3 region has the DNA TGTGCCAGCAGAGGGGATCAGGAGACCCAGTACTTC. Amino acids: CASRGDQETQYF.

This chain uses TRBV19 with TRBJ2-6; 8 bases are shared with TRBD1. The CDR3 loop spans 19 amino acids. V was clipped by 9 bases and J by 2 bases; unmatched bases: 18. CDR1 and CDR2 from the germline V gene are LNHDA and SQIVND (reference sequence). In nucleotides, the CDR3 is TGTGCCAGCAAAGGAATAACCGGGACAGGACAAGCTGGGGCCAACGTCCTGACTTTC. Protein sequence: CASKGITGTGQAGANVLTF. The full variable domain, rest sourced from reference TRBV19 and TRBJ2-6, is DGGITQSPKYLFRKEGQNVTLSCEQNLNHDAMYWYRQDPGQGLRLIYYSQIVNDFQKGDIAEGYSVSREKKESFPLTVTSAQKNPTAFYLCASKGITGTGQAGANVLTFGAGSRLTVL.

The chain recombines TRBV10-3 with TRBJ2-7; 7 nucleotides agree with TRBD1. Per germline, CDR1 ENHRY and CDR2 SYGVKD. The CDR3 extends over 15 amino acids. V lost 3 bases to trimming and J lost 4 bases; unmatched junction nucleotides: 9. The CDR3: CAISDFGRGSYEQYF. As DNA, the CDR3 is TGTGCCATCAGTGATTTCGGCAGGGGGTCATACGAGCAGTACTTC.

This clone was picked up a small number of times. The chain combines TRBV27 with TRBJ2-5, with D possibly being TRBD2 (7 bases). The CDR3 length is 14 residues. Trimming cost V 6 bases and J 5 bases, with 16 bases left between them. CDR1 is MNHEY and CDR2 is SMNVEV in the germline V gene (reference sequence). Here the CDR3 reads CASRTRGAGETQYF. The CDR3 DNA sequence: TGTGCCAGCAGAACCCGGGGGGCAGGGGAGACCCAGTACTTC.

The chain carries TRBV2 and TRBJ2-3, with 7 bases matching TRBD2. V was pared by 9 bases and J by 3 bases, with 6 bases of the junction left unmatched. The V gene's germline CDR1 is SNHLY and CDR2 FYNNEI. The CDR3 sequence is 13 residues long. As DNA, the CDR3 is TGTGCCAGTGGGGGGGTCGGGACAGATACGCAGTATTTT. It codes for CASGGVGTDTQYF.

The chain joins TRBV5-1 to TRBJ2-5; D is possibly TRBD1 (6 bases). The closer fit of TRBJ2-7 to the DNA end suggests the J call may be wrong. The CDR3 is made up of 14 amino acids. Germline V gene data show CDR1 as SGHRS and CDR2 as YFSETQ. CDR3 nucleotide sequence: TGCGCCAGCAGCTTGTTCGACAGGCAGTACGAGCAGTACTTC. Protein product: CASSLFDRQYEQYF.

The chain joins TRBV29-1 to TRBJ2-1; TRBD2 might be the D (6 bases). The CDR3 contains 12 residues. V shed 5 bases and J shed 6 bases, with 11 bases lying between them. Germline lookup yields CDR1 SQVTM and CDR2 ANQGSEA. CDR3 amino acids: CSVSREPNEQFF. Written as DNA, the CDR3 is TGCAGCGTTTCCCGGGAGCCCAATGAGCAGTTCTTC.